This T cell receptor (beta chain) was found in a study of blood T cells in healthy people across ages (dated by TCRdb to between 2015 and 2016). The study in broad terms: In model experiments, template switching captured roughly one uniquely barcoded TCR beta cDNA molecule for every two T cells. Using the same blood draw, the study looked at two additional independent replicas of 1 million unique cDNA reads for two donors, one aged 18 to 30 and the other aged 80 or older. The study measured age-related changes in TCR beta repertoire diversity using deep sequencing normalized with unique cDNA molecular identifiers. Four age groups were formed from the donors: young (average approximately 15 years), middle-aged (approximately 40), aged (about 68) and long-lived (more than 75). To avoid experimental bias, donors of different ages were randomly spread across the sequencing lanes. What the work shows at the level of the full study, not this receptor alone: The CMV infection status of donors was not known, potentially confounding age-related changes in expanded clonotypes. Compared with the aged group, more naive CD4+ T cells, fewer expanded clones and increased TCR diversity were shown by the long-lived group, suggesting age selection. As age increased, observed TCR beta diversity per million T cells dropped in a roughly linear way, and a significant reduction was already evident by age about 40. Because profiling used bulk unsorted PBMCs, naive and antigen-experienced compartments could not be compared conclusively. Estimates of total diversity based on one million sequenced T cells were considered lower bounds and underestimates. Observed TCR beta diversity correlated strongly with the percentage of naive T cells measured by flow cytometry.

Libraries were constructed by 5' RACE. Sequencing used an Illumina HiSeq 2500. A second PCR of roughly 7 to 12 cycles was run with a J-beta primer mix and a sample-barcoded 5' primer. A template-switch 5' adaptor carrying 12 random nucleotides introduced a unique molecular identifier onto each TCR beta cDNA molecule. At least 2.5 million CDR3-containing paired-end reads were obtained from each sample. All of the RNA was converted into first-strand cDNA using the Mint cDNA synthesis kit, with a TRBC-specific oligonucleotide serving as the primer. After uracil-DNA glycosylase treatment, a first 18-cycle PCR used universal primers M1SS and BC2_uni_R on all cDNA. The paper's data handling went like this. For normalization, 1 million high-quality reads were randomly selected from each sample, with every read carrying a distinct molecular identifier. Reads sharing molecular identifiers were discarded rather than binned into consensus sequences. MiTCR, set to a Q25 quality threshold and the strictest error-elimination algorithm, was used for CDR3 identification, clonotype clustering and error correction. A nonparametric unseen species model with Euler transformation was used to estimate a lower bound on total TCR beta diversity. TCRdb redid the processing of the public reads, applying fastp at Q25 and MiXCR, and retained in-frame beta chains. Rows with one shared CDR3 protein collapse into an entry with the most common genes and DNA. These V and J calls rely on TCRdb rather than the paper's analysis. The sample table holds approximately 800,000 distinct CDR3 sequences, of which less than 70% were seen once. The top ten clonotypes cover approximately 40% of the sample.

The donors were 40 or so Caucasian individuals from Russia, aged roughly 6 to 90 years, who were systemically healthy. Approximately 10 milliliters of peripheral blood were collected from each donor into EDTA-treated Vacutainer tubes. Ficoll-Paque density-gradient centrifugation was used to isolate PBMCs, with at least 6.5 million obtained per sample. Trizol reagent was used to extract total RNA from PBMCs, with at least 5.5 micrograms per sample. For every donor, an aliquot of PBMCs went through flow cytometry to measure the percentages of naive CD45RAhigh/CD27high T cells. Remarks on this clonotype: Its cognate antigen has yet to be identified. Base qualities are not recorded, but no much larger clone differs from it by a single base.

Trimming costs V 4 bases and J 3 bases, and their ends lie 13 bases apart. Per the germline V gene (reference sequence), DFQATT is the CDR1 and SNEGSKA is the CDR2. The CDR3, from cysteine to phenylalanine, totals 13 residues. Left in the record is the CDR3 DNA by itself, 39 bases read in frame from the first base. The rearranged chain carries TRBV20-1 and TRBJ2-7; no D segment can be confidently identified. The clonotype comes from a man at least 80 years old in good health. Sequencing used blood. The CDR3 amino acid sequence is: CSAMRTSSYEQYF. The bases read TGCAGTGCTATGCGGACCTCGAGCTACGAGCAGTACTTC.